The clone carrying this TCR beta chain was picked up a small number of times. What it recognizes is unknown. Through Arm-PCR of CDR3 regions and iRepertoire HTBI primers, TCR beta libraries were built. Via MiXCR, TCRdb re-called the multiplex PCR reads, giving one row per CDR3 protein. The sample lists about 460,000 distinct CDR3 sequences, approximately 14% occurring once. Per the germline V gene, CDR1 is MNHNS and CDR2 is SASEGT. Trimming shortened V by 7 bases and J by 2 bases, and 12 bases separated the two germline ends. The CDR3 sequence is 14 residues long. These data belong to a study of regulatory T cells in long-lasting Graves disease. Whole-study results and caveats: Patients with persistent disease showed a bias toward TRBV28, TRBJ1-2 and TRBJ2-5.

Time point reported: newly diagnosed GD, antithyroid drugs for less than 3 months. From PBMCs, RNA was extracted and then used to make the TCR library. One endocrinology department in Xi'an, China, was where patients came from. These same records also appear under a second study, on T cells in Graves' hyperthyroidism and ophthalmopathy. That investigation notes: From stable hyperthyroidism, ophthalmopathy was separated by a 13 V-J model.

Here the sequenced sample was peripheral blood mononuclear cells (PBMCs), taken at new diagnosis, from a patient treated with antithyroid drugs. This TCR derives from a woman between 45 and 65 years old with Graves disease. The chain combines TRBV6-1 with TRBJ1-5, with D possibly TRBD1 on 6 matching bases. This chain's CDR3 is CASTYRDGNQPQHF. CDR3 coding DNA: TGTGCCAGCACATACAGGGACGGCAATCAGCCCCAGCATTTT.